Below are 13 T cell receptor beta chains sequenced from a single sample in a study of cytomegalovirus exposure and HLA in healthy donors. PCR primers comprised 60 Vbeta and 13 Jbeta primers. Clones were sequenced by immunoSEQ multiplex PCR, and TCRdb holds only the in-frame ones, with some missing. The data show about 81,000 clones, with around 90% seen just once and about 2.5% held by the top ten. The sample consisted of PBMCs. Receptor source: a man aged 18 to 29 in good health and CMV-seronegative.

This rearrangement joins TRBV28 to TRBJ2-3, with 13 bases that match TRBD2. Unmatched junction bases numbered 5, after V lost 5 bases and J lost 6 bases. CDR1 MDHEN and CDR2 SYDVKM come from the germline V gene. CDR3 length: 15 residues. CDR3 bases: TGTGCCAGCAGTCGGACTAGCGGGAGAAGGGATACGCAGTATTTT. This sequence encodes CASSRTSGRRDTQYF.

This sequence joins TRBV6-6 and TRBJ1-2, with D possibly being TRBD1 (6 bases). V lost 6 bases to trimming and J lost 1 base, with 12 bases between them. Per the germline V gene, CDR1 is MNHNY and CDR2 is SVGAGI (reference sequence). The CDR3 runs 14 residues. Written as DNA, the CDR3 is TGTGCCAGCAGACCAGGGGATTTTAACTATGGCTACACCTTC. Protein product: CASRPGDFNYGYTF.

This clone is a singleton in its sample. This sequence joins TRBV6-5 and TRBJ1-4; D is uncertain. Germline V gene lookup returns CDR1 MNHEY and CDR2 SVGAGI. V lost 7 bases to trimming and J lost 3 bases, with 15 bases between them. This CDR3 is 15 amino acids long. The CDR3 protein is CASMEPFRPNEKLFF. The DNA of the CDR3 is TGTGCCAGCATGGAGCCCTTTAGGCCTAATGAAAAACTGTTTTTT.

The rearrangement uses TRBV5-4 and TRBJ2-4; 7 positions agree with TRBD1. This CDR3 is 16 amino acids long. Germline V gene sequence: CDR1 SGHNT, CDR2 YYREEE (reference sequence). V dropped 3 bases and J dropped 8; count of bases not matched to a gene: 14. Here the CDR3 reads CASSSDRVRRTDIQYF. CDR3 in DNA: TGTGCCAGCAGCTCCGACAGGGTTCGTCGGACTGACATTCAGTACTTC.

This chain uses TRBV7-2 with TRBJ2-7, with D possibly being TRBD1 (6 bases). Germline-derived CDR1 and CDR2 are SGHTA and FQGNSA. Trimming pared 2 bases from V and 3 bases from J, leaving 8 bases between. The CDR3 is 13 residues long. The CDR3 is CASSLNRDYEQYF. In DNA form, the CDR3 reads TGTGCCAGCAGCTTAAACAGGGACTACGAGCAGTACTTC.

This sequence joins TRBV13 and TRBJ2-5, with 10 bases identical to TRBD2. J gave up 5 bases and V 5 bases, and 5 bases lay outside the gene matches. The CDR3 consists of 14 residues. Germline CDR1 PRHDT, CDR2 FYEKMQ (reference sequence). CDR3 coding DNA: TGTGCCAGCAGCCCTAGCGGGAGTCGGGAGACCCAGTACTTC. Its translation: CASSPSGSRETQYF.

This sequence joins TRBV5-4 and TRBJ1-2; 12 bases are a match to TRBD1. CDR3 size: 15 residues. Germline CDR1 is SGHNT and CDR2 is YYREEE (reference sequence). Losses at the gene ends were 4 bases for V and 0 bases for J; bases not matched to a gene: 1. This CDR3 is CASSGTGGANYGYTF. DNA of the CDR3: TGTGCCAGCAGCGGGACAGGGGGCGCTAACTATGGCTACACCTTC.

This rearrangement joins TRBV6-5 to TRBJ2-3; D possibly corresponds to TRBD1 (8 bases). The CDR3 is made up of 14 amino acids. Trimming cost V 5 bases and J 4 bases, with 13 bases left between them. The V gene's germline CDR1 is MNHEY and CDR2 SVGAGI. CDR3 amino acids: CASSKQGGADTQYF. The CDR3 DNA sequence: TGTGCCAGCAGTAAACAGGGGGGGGCAGATACGCAGTATTTT.

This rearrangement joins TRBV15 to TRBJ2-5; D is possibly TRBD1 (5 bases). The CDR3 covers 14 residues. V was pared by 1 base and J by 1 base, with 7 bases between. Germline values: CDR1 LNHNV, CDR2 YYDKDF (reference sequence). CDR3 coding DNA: TGTGCCACCAGCAGAGCAGGGCTCCAAGAGACCCAGTACTTC. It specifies CATSRAGLQETQYF. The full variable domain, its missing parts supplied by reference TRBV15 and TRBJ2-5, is DAMVIQNPRYQVTQFGKPVTLSCSQTLNHNVMYWYQQKSSQAPKLLFHYYDKDFNNEADTPDNFQSRRPNTSFCFLDIRSPGLGDTAMYLCATSRAGLQETQYFGPGTRLLVL.

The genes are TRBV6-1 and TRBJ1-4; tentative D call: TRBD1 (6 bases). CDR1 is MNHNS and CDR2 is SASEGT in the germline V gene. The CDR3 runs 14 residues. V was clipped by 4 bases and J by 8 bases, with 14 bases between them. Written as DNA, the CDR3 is TGTGCCAGCAGTGGAAACAGGGCTGGAGAAAAACTGTTTTTT. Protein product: CASSGNRAGEKLFF.

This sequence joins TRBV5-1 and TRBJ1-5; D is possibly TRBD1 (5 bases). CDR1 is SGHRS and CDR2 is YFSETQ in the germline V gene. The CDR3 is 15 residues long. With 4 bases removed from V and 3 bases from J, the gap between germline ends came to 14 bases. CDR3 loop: CASSPEGFSNQPQHF. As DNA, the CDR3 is TGCGCCAGCAGCCCGGAGGGGTTCTCCAATCAGCCCCAGCATTTT.

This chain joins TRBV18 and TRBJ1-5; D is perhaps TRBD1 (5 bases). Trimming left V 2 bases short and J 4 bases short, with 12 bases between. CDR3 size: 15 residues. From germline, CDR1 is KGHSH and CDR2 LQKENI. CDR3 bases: TGTGCCAGCTCACCAGAGCCAGGGTCAAATCAGCCCCAGCATTTT. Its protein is CASSPEPGSNQPQHF.

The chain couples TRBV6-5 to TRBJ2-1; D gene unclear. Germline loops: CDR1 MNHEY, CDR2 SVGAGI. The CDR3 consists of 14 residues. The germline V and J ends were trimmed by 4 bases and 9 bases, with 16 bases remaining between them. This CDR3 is CASSSPLEVGEQFF. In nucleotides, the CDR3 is TGTGCCAGCAGTTCCCCTTTAGAGGTGGGTGAGCAGTTCTTC.